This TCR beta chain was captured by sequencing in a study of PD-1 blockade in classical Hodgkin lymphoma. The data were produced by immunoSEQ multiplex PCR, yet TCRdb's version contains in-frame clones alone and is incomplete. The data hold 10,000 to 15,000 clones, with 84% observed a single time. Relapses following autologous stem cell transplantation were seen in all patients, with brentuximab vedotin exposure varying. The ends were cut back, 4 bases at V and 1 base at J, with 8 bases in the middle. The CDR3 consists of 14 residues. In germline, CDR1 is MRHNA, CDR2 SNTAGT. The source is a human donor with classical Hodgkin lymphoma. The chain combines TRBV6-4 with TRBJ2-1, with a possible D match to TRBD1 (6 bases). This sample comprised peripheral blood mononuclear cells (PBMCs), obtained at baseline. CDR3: CASSATGSYNEQFF. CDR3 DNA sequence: TGTGCCAGCAGTGCGACAGGTTCCTACAATGAGCAGTTCTTC.